This T cell receptor beta chain is drawn from a study of blood T cell repertoires in COVID-19. About the study: T cells, B-cell-depleted T cells, or PBMCs provided the cDNA or gDNA that served as material.

Here immunoSEQ multiplex PCR was the method, and the copy in TCRdb shows in-frame clones only, minus some. The data contain over 200,000 clones, about 86% of them singletons. Trimming took 3 bases from V and 5 from J, leaving 13 bases between them. Germline V gives CDR1 MNHNS, CDR2 SASEGT. The CDR3 runs 14 residues. The receptor comes from a woman in her twenties or thirties who had recovered from COVID-19. The chain uses TRBV6-1 and TRBJ2-5; TRBD2 might be the D (6 bases). Sequenced material: peripheral blood. CDR3 residues: CASSDDGGLETQYF. As DNA, the CDR3 is TGTGCCAGCAGTGATGATGGGGGGTTGGAGACCCAGTACTTC.